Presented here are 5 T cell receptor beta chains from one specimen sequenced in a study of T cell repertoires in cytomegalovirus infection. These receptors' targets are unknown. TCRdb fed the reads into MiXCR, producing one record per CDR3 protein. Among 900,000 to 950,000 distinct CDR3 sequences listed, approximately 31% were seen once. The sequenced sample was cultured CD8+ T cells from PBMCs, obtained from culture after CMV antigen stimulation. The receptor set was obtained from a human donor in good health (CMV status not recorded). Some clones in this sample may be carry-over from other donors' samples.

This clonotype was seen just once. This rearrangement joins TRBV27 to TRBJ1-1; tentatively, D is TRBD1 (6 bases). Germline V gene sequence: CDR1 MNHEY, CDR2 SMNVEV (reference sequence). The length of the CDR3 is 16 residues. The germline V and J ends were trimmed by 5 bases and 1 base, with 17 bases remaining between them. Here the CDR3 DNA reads TGTGCCAGCAGTCCCCTATGGACAGCCCGGAACACTGAAGCTTTCTTT. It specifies CASSPLWTARNTEAFF.

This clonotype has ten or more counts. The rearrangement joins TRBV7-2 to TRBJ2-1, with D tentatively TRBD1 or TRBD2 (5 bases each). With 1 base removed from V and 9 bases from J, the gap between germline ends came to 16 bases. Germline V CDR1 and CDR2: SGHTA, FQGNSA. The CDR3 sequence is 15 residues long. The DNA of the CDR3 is TGTGCCAGCAGCTTAGGTGGGACGGGTCTTTCTGAGCAGTTCTTC. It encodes CASSLGGTGLSEQFF.

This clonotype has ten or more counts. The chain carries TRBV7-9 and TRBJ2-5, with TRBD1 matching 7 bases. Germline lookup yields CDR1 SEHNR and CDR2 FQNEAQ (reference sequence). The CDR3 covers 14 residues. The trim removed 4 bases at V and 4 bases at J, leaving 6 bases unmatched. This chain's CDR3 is CASSSGQPPETQYF. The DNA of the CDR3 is TGTGCCAGCAGCTCGGGACAGCCACCAGAGACCCAGTACTTC.

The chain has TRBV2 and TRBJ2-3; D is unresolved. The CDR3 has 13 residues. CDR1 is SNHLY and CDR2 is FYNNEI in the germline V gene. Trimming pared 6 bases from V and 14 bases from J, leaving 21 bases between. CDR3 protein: CASRDQPDVAWYF. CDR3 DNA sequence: TGTGCCAGCAGAGACCAGCCGGACGTGGCTTGGTATTTT. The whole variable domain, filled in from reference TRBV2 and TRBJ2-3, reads EPEVTQTPSHQVTQMGQEVILRCVPISNHLYFYWYRQILGQKVEFLVSFYNNEISEKSEIFDDQFSVERPDGSNFTLKIRSTKLEDSAMYFCASRDQPDVAWYFGPGTRLTVL.

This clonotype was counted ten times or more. CDR3 sequence reads: CASSTGEKLFF. CDR3 nucleotide sequence: TGTGCCAGCAGTACAGGGGAAAAACTGTTTTTT. The chain is built from TRBV7-9 and TRBJ1-4, with D tentatively TRBD1 (6 bases). V was pared by 6 bases and J by 8 bases, with 7 bases between. Germline V lookup: CDR1 SEHNR, CDR2 FQNEAQ (reference sequence). This CDR3 region has 11 residues.